This TCR beta chain was recovered during a study of patients and donors after allogeneic stem cell transplantation. TCRdb reanalysed the RT-PCR reads using MiXCR and keeps one entry per CDR3 protein. The sample comprises 150,000 to 250,000 distinct CDR3 sequences, around 41% of which are singletons, and around 35% rests with the top ten. This clonotype was recorded at least ten times. CDR3 length equals 15 residues. The V gene's germline CDR1 is SGHTA and CDR2 FQGNSA. V was cut by 4 bases and J by 2 bases, with 14 bases left in between. This receptor was identified in a human donor who was either an allogeneic HSCT recipient or a stem cell or donor lymphocyte infusion donor (not recorded which). It is not recorded whose cells these are; they may come from a transplant donor. Sequencing was performed on blood, either unsorted or a sorted T cell fraction (not recorded which). The chain uses TRBV7-2 and TRBJ1-2; no clear D. CDR3: CASSSLDRRNYGYTF. The CDR3 region has the DNA TGTGCCAGCAGCTCCTTGGACCGTCGGAACTATGGCTACACCTTC.